This T cell receptor (beta chain) was sequenced in a study of STAT5B mutations in CD4+ large granular lymphocyte leukemia. Study-level results: Patient CD4-sorted repertoires looked more clonal than healthy CD4+ repertoires, even without putative leukemic clones. Higher CD4+ than CD8+ T-LGLL clonality might reflect small sample size.

Healthy controls were blood donor buffy coats. The V gene's germline CDR1 is MNHEY and CDR2 SVGAGI. Losses at the gene ends were 4 bases for V and 2 bases for J; bases not matched to a gene: 4. This CDR3 region has 14 residues. Some clones are missing from TCRdb's copy, which holds only in-frame ones; the method was immunoSEQ multiplex PCR. The data contain roughly 26,000 clones, 80% to 85% of them singletons. Only a few counts were recorded for this clone. Antigen specificity is unknown. Sample: CD4+ T cells from blood buffy coats. This TCR derives from a human donor in good health. The chain joins TRBV6-5 to TRBJ1-1, with 7 bases fitting TRBD1. CDR3 DNA sequence: TGTGCCAGCAGTTCACAGGGGACTAACACTGAAGCTTTCTTT. Amino acid sequence: CASSSQGTNTEAFF.